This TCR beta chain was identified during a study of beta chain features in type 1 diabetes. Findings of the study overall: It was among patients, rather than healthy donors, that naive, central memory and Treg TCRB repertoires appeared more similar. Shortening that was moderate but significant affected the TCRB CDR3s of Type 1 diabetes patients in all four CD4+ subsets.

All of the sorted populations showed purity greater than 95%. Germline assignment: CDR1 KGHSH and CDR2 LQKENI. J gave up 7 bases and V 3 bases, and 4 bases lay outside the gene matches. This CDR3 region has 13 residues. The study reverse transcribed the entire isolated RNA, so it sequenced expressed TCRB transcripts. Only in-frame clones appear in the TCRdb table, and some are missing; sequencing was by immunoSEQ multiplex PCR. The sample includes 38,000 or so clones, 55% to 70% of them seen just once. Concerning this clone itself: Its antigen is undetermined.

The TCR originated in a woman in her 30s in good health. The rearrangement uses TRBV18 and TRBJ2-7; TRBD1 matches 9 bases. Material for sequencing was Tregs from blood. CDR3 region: CASSPGTGSEQYF. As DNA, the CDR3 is TGTGCCAGCTCACCCGGGACAGGGAGTGAGCAGTACTTC. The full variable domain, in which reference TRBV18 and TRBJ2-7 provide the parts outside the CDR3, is NAGVMQNPRHLVRRRGQEARLRCSPMKGHSHVYWYRQLPEEGLKFMVYLQKENIIDESGMPKERFSAEFPKEGPSILRIQQVVRGDSAAYFCASSPGTGSEQYFGPGTRLTVT.